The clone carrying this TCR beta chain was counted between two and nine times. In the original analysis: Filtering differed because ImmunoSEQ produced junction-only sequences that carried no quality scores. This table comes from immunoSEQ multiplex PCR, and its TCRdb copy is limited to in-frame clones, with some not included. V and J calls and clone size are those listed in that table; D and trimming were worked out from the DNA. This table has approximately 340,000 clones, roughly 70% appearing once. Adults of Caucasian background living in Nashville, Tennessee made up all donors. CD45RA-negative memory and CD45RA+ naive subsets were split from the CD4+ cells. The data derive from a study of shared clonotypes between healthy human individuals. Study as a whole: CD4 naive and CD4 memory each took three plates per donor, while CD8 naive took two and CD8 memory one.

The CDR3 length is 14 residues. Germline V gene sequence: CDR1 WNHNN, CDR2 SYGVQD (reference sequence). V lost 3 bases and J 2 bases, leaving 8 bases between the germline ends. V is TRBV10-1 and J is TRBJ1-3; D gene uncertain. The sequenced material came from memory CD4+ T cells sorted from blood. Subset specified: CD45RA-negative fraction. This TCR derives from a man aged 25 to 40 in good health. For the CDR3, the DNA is TGCGCCAGCAGTGATTCAAATGCTGGAAACACCATATATTTT. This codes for CASSDSNAGNTIYF.